The 10 T cell receptor beta chains reported below all come from one sample, sequenced in a study of OX40 agonist ivuxolimab in advanced cancers. Only in-frame clones appear in the TCRdb table, and some are missing; sequencing was by immunoSEQ multiplex PCR. The sample consists of about 84,000 clones, approximately 95% of them appearing once. The sequences come from CD4+ or CD8+ T cells sorted from blood, collected in a trial of the OX40 agonist ivuxolimab. Receptors originate from an adult with an advanced solid tumor such as melanoma, head and neck, liver or kidney cancer.

This clone showed up just once. The chain has TRBV6-1 and TRBJ2-2; D is unclear. The CDR3 consists of 13 residues. The germline V gene encodes CDR1 MNHNS and CDR2 SASEGT. V gave up 9 bases and J gave up 0 bases, with 8 bases separating them. The CDR3 DNA is TGTGCCAGTGGGGTGGCGAACACCGGGGAGCTGTTTTTT. Protein: CASGVANTGELFF.

CDR3 coding DNA: TGTGCCACCAGCAGAAGGACTAGCGGGAGTTGGGAGCAGTACTTC. This sequence encodes CATSRRTSGSWEQYF. The rearrangement uses TRBV15 and TRBJ2-7; 13 bases agree with TRBD2. The V gene end was trimmed by 2 bases and the J gene end by 7 bases; junction bases not matched to a gene: 5. The CDR3 spans 15 residues. Germline CDR1 reads LNHNV; CDR2 reads YYDKDF (reference sequence).

This chain links TRBV5-4 with TRBJ1-2; a possible D gene is TRBD1 (6 bases). V lost 0 bases to trimming and J lost 8 bases, with 17 bases between them. Germline V lookup: CDR1 SGHNT, CDR2 YYREEE (reference sequence). The length of the CDR3 is 15 residues. The DNA of the CDR3 is TGTGCCAGCAGCTTGGCGTACGACAGGTTGGACGGCTACACCTTC. Translated: CASSLAYDRLDGYTF.

The chain links TRBV9 to TRBJ2-1, with 7 bases fitting TRBD2. CDR3 length: 15 residues. J was trimmed by 7 bases and V by 4 bases; bases with no gene match: 11. Germline V gene sequence: CDR1 SGDLS, CDR2 YYNGEE. CDR3 DNA sequence: TGTGCCAGCAGCCCCCACGGGGAGGGCCAGAATGAGCAGTTCTTC. It translates to CASSPHGEGQNEQFF.

V and J are TRBV6-1 and TRBJ2-7; perhaps TRBD1 as D (7 bases). The CDR3 has 18 amino acids. CDR1 and CDR2 (germline): MNHNS, SASEGT. Trimming took 4 bases from V and 3 from J, leaving 25 bases between them. The CDR3 protein is CASSADPVGGWEVYEQYF. The CDR3 DNA reads as TGTGCCAGCAGTGCCGACCCCGTAGGGGGCTGGGAGGTCTACGAGCAGTACTTC.

This chain uses TRBV15 with TRBJ2-3, with 9 positions matching TRBD1. This CDR3 has 15 amino acids. CDR1 and CDR2 from the germline V gene are LNHNV and YYDKDF (reference sequence). The J segment lost 5 bases and the V segment lost 8 bases, leaving 11 bases of the junction unmatched. The CDR3 protein is CATGNRDRVLDTQYF. The DNA for the CDR3 is TGTGCCACCGGTAACCGGGACAGGGTGCTAGATACGCAGTATTTT. Drawing the rest from reference TRBV15 and TRBJ2-3, the complete variable domain is DAMVIQNPRYQVTQFGKPVTLSCSQTLNHNVMYWYQQKSSQAPKLLFHYYDKDFNNEADTPDNFQSRRPNTSFCFLDIRSPGLGDTAMYLCATGNRDRVLDTQYFGPGTRLTVL.

The V gene is TRBV10-3, the J gene TRBJ1-1; 8 bases map to TRBD1. The CDR3 has 13 residues. The germline gives CDR1 ENHRY, CDR2 SYGVKD. After removal of 6 bases from V and 5 bases from J, the junction contained 5 bases not matched to a gene. CDR3 nucleotide sequence: TGTGCCATCAGCCTAGACAGGGGTACTGAAGCTTTCTTT. Protein: CAISLDRGTEAFF.

This clone was seen once. The chain carries TRBV9 and TRBJ2-7; no definite D call. Trimming removed 4 bases at V and 6 bases at J, with 14 bases between. This CDR3 is 13 amino acids long. The germline V gene encodes CDR1 SGDLS and CDR2 YYNGEE. CDR3 sequence: CASSQWARSEQYF. The CDR3 nucleotides are TGTGCCAGCAGCCAATGGGCCCGGAGCGAGCAGTACTTC.

The rearrangement uses TRBV7-3 and TRBJ2-7, with 7 bases identical to TRBD2. Trimming cost V 6 bases and J 7 bases; bases outside gene matches: 9. This CDR3 is 13 amino acids long. CDR1 SGHTA and CDR2 FQGTGA come from the germline V gene. CDR3 coding DNA: TGTGCCAGCAGTAAGGGGAGGGCCCGAGAGCAGTACTTC. It is translated as CASSKGRAREQYF.

V is TRBV11-3 and J is TRBJ1-5; D remains unclear. The CDR3 is 13 residues long. V lost 3 bases and J lost 3, with 6 bases in between. The germline V gene encodes CDR1 SGHNT and CDR2 YENEEA. CDR3 DNA: TGTGCCAGCAGCTTTGGCATCAATCAGCCCCAGCATTTT. Amino acid sequence: CASSFGINQPQHF.